This TCR beta chain appears in the sequencing data of a study of cytomegalovirus exposure and HLA in healthy donors. Study-wide findings and caveats: Cytomegalovirus-associated status was assigned to roughly 160 TCR beta chains. The finding came from a later analysis; first-cohort TCR clusters tended to co-occur in the 120 or so validation repertoires.

Assay used: immunoSEQ multiplex PCR; TCRdb lists only in-frame clones, some missing. The sample shows some 170,000 clones, 85% to 90% of them seen only once. Concerning this clone: Its antigen is unknown.

Germline V CDR1 and CDR2: LGHNT, FRNRAP. The ends were cut back, 4 bases at V and 1 base at J, with 4 bases in the middle. This CDR3 is built from 13 residues. The donors were part of the validation cohort, which consisted of more than 90 subjects and was separate from the first cohort of about 670 subjects. Sample: PBMCs. This sequence joins TRBV12-5 and TRBJ2-2; D is unclear. The sequence was collected from a woman younger than 45 in good health and CMV-seronegative. This CDR3 reads CASGSQNTGELFF. CDR3 coding DNA: TGTGCTAGTGGTTCACAGAACACCGGGGAGCTGTTTTTT.